This TCR beta chain was documented in a study of regulatory T cells in long-lasting Graves disease. The V and J ends lost 5 bases and 2 bases respectively, with 16 bases between them. Germline V gene lookup returns CDR1 MDHEN and CDR2 SYDVKM. The CDR3 spans 15 residues. This clonotype was recorded many times. What it binds is unknown. Arm-PCR of CDR3 regions and iRepertoire HTBI primers were used to build TCR beta libraries. From the multiplex PCR reads, TCRdb called clonotypes with MiXCR, one entry per CDR3 protein. The sample has approximately 470,000 distinct CDR3 sequences; about a sixth are singletons. Study findings and constraints: Those with persistent Graves' had less TCR diversity than newly diagnosed patients.

Time point in this sample: newly diagnosed GD, antithyroid drugs for less than 3 months. The TCR library was made from RNA that had been extracted from PBMCs in TRIzol. This sample was shared with a second study, whose subject was T cells in Graves' hyperthyroidism and ophthalmopathy.

The gene calls are TRBV28 and TRBJ2-7, with D possibly being TRBD1 (5 bases). The source material was peripheral blood mononuclear cells (PBMCs), sampled at new diagnosis, from a patient treated with antithyroid drugs. The sequence came from a man between 40 and 49 years old with Graves disease. The CDR3, as DNA: TGTGCCAGCAGTGCCGCGATAGGGGTCGCCTACGAGCAGTACTTC. It codes for CASSAAIGVAYEQYF. Supplemented by reference TRBV28 and TRBJ2-7, the full variable domain reads DVKVTQSSRYLVKRTGEKVFLECVQDMDHENMFWYRQDPGLGLRLIYFSYDVKMKEKGDIPEGYSVSREKKERFSLILESASTNQTSMYLCASSAAIGVAYEQYFGPGTRLTVT.